A selection of T cell receptor beta chains follows, all from one sample in a study of T cells expressing NK-cell markers. TCRdb reprocessed the 5' RACE reads, with one entry per CDR3 protein and no DNA. Here the sample table reports around 550,000 distinct CDR3 sequences. The sequenced sample consisted of blood T cells: a sorted CD56 or NKG2C T cell subset, CD4+ or CD8+ T cells, or bulk PBMC T cells (not recorded which). These receptors all stem from a man aged 18 to 35 in good health. Each CDR3 is given with its conserved first and last residue.

j_gene,v_gene,CDR3aa
TRBJ2-1,TRBV10-2,CASYLAGGNEQFF
TRBJ2-5,TRBV6-2/TRBV6-3,CASSYLRTNKETQYF
TRBJ2-3,TRBV5-1,CASLAGSTDTQYF
TRBJ1-5,TRBV12-3/TRBV12-4,CASSLGTGFIGQPQHF
TRBJ1-5,TRBV20-1,CSVSSGSNQPQHF
TRBJ2-3,TRBV25-1,CASQWGDTQYF
TRBJ2-2,TRBV15,CATSIGAVNTGELFF
TRBJ2-1,TRBV5-1,CASSFPMVSAGGVNEQFF
TRBJ2-1,TRBV20-1,CSARDIGSGLMDEQFF
TRBJ2-1,TRBV6-2/TRBV6-3,CASSFSFEQFF
TRBJ2-5,TRBV11-3,CASSSLSGGKETQYF